Following are 24 T cell receptor beta chains from one sample sequenced in a study of beta chain features in type 1 diabetes. Sequenced material consisted of expressed TCRB transcripts (all of the isolated RNA was reverse transcribed). The method was immunoSEQ multiplex PCR; TCRdb's version includes in-frame clones alone and lacks a portion of them. This sample yields 900,000 or so clones, of which around a sixth are seen a single time; 0.02% to 0.025% belongs to the top ten. The source material was naive CD4+ T cells from blood. These receptors all come from a woman aged 18 to 35 in good health.

This clone was recorded a few times. The rearrangement joins TRBV7-2 to TRBJ2-7, with D maybe TRBD2 (6 bases). CDR1 and CDR2 (germline): SGHTA, FQGNSA. V lost 4 bases and J 2 bases, leaving 9 bases between the germline ends. The CDR3 consists of 13 residues. The CDR3 protein is CASSSRTTYEQYF. The CDR3 region has the DNA TGTGCCAGCAGCTCAAGGACTACCTACGAGCAGTACTTC.

V gene TRBV27 combines with J gene TRBJ1-5; D is ambiguous. The CDR3 sequence is 14 residues long. With 5 bases removed from V and 10 bases from J, the gap between germline ends came to 18 bases. Germline CDR1 MNHEY, CDR2 SMNVEV (reference sequence). DNA for the CDR3: TGTGCCAGCAGTCGCCGGTTCCTCGCGGAACCCCAGCATTTT. This sequence encodes CASSRRFLAEPQHF.

The chain carries TRBV28 and TRBJ2-3, with D possibly matching TRBD1 (6 bases). This CDR3 has 13 residues. V dropped 5 bases and J dropped 3 bases, with 9 bases sitting between them. Germline V CDR1 and CDR2: MDHEN, SYDVKM. The CDR3 DNA is TGTGCCAGCAGTAAACAGGGTACAGATACGCAGTATTTT. It translates to CASSKQGTDTQYF.

A few counts support this clone. This sequence joins TRBV28 and TRBJ1-1, with TRBD1 as a possible D gene (6 bases). CDR3 length: 19 residues. From germline, CDR1 is MDHEN and CDR2 SYDVKM. Trimming left V 5 bases short and J 3 bases short, with 28 bases between. CDR3 sequence: CASSARYYRSAGVYTEAFF. Written as DNA, the CDR3 is TGTGCCAGCAGTGCCCGTTATTATAGGTCGGCAGGGGTTTACACTGAAGCTTTCTTT.

This clone was seen a handful of times. The chain combines TRBV7-3 with TRBJ2-5; D might be TRBD1 (6 bases). The CDR3 has 13 amino acids. Per the germline V gene, CDR1 is SGHTA and CDR2 is FQGTGA. V was shortened by 5 bases and J by 4 bases, with 11 bases between the two germline ends. The CDR3 coding sequence is TGTGCCAGCAGCGAACAGGGTCGAGAGACCCAGTACTTC. Amino acids: CASSEQGRETQYF.

This chain joins TRBV7-6 and TRBJ1-5; the match to TRBD1 covers 9 bases. V dropped 10 bases and J dropped 4; count of bases not matched to a gene: 11. CDR3 length equals 15 residues. In germline, CDR1 is SGHVS, CDR2 FNYEAQ. The CDR3 is CATSRDRASNQPQHF. The DNA for the CDR3 is TGTGCCACTTCAAGGGACAGGGCGTCGAATCAGCCCCAGCATTTT.

The rearrangement uses TRBV6-5 and TRBJ2-7, with TRBD1 identical over 7 bases. V was clipped by 5 bases and J by 3 bases; unmatched bases: 1. Germline CDR1 reads MNHEY; CDR2 reads SVGAGI. This CDR3 spans 12 amino acids. The CDR3 spells CASSGQVYEQYF. The CDR3 nucleotides are TGTGCCAGCAGTGGACAGGTCTACGAGCAGTACTTC.

V usage is TRBV28 and J usage is TRBJ2-3; 9 nucleotides agree with TRBD1. The germline gives CDR1 MDHEN, CDR2 SYDVKM. This CDR3 has 13 amino acids. Losses at the gene ends were 6 bases for V and 6 bases for J; bases not matched to a gene: 4. The CDR3 sequence is CASRRDREDTQYF. The CDR3 DNA reads TGTGCCAGCAGGAGGGACAGGGAGGATACGCAGTATTTT.

The V call is TRBV7-2, the J call TRBJ2-7; 10 bases fit TRBD2. Trimming removed 5 bases from V and 4 bases from J; junction bases left unmatched: 8. Germline V lookup: CDR1 SGHTA, CDR2 FQGNSA. CDR3 length equals 15 residues. The CDR3 coding sequence is TGTGCCAGCAGCCAAGATAGCGGGAGGTGGTACGAGCAGTACTTC. It yields the protein CASSQDSGRWYEQYF.

This clone was observed a few times. This chain links TRBV5-1 with TRBJ2-5; the D is unclear. Germline CDR1 reads SGHRS; CDR2 reads YFSETQ. The CDR3 sequence is 11 residues long. V lost 4 bases and J lost 7, with 8 bases in between. This CDR3 is CASSRAGTQYF. In nucleotides, the CDR3 is TGCGCCAGCAGCCGCGCCGGGACCCAGTACTTC.

This clone came up a few times. The V call is TRBV20-1, the J call TRBJ2-3; no definite D call. The CDR3 runs 11 residues. The ends were cut back, 5 bases at V and 5 bases at J, with 8 bases in the middle. Germline loops: CDR1 DFQATT, CDR2 SNEGSKA (reference sequence). The CDR3 region is CSASWGDTQYF. CDR3 nucleotides: TGCAGTGCTTCTTGGGGAGATACGCAGTATTTT.

This clone was found a few times. The chain links TRBV6-5 to TRBJ1-2, with D perhaps matching TRBD1 (5 bases). Deletions cut 4 bases from V and 7 bases from J, with 13 bases between. Germline V gene sequence: CDR1 MNHEY, CDR2 SVGAGI. The CDR3 runs 13 residues. The CDR3 here is CASSSPDTGGYTF. The CDR3 coding sequence is TGTGCCAGCAGTTCCCCCGACACAGGTGGCTACACCTTC.

This clone has a handful of counts. The chain couples TRBV5-1 to TRBJ2-5, with 8 bases identical to TRBD1. Trimming at V came to 5 bases and at J to 1 base, leaving 4 bases not matched to a gene. The germline CDR1 and CDR2 sequences are SGHRS and YFSETQ. This CDR3 is 14 amino acids long. The CDR3 sequence: CASRRTGTQETQYF. DNA of the CDR3: TGCGCCAGCAGGCGGACAGGGACCCAAGAGACCCAGTACTTC.

The chain combines TRBV7-9 with TRBJ1-2, with D tentatively TRBD1 (5 bases). V was clipped by 1 base and J by 2 bases, with 11 bases between them. The CDR3 runs 15 residues. Germline loops: CDR1 SEHNR, CDR2 FQNEAQ (reference sequence). CDR3 in DNA: TGTGCCAGCAGCTTAGTCCGACAGTCCAACTATGGCTACACCTTC. Residues: CASSLVRQSNYGYTF.

This clone was observed a handful of times. A read error is possible here, since a much larger clone lies one base away. Other DNA variants within this sample encode the same CDR3. The V gene is TRBV9, the J gene TRBJ2-3; no firm D call. The V gene's germline CDR1 is SGDLS and CDR2 YYNGEE. V lost 4 bases and J 0 bases, leaving 3 bases between the germline ends. This CDR3 region has 12 residues. Here the CDR3 reads CASSLSTDTQYF. CDR3 nucleotides: TGTGCCAGCAGCCTAAGCACAGATACGCAGTATTTT.

V gene TRBV5-1 combines with J gene TRBJ1-4; D gene ambiguous. The length of the CDR3 is 17 residues. CDR1 is SGHRS, CDR2 YFSETQ, per germline. Trimming stripped 0 bases from V and 0 bases from J, with 12 bases between. The chain's CDR3 is CASSLAGSLATNEKLFF. The CDR3 DNA sequence: TGCGCCAGCAGCTTGGCCGGCAGCCTAGCAACTAATGAAAAACTGTTTTTT.

This chain uses TRBV6-1 with TRBJ1-5; D unresolved. Germline V CDR1 and CDR2: MNHNS, SASEGT. V lost 3 bases, J lost 1 base, and 13 bases lay in between. This CDR3 is built from 16 residues. The CDR3 region has the DNA TGTGCCAGCAGTGAGGGCCAATGGAACAGCAATCAGCCCCAGCATTTT. This translates into CASSEGQWNSNQPQHF.

The chain has TRBV5-1 and TRBJ2-3; D might be TRBD1 (5 bases). With 0 bases removed from V and 2 bases from J, the gap between germline ends came to 10 bases. In germline, CDR1 is SGHRS, CDR2 YFSETQ. The CDR3 covers 15 residues. The CDR3 region has the DNA TGCGCCAGCAGCTTGGATAGACAGTTCACAGATACGCAGTATTTT. Residues: CASSLDRQFTDTQYF.

A word on this clone: Other DNA sequences of this sample code for an identical CDR3. V and J are TRBV6-5 and TRBJ1-2; the D gene is possibly TRBD1 (6 bases). This CDR3 contains 13 residues. Between the trimmed V and J ends, which lost 0 bases and 6 bases, there was a span of 8 bases. Per the germline V gene, CDR1 is MNHEY and CDR2 is SVGAGI. CDR3 DNA: TGTGCCAGCAGTTACTCAACAGGGAATGGCTACACCTTC. It codes for CASSYSTGNGYTF.

The chain joins TRBV4-3 to TRBJ2-7; 8 bases agree with TRBD1. V shed 6 bases, J shed 5 bases, and the junction held 12 bases outside the gene matches. Germline V gene sequence: CDR1 LGHNA, CDR2 YSLEER. The CDR3 spans 15 residues. The CDR3 is CASSWTTSTGDEQYF. For the CDR3, the DNA is TGCGCCAGCAGTTGGACGACCTCGACAGGGGACGAGCAGTACTTC.

Here the CDR3 reads CASSQVPALSQPQHF. In DNA, the CDR3 is TGTGCCAGCAGCCAAGTTCCTGCGTTGAGTCAGCCCCAGCATTTT. The V and J genes are TRBV4-2 and TRBJ1-5; no firm D call. Germline V gives CDR1 LGHNA, CDR2 YNFKEQ. Deletions cut 1 base from V and 6 bases from J, with 13 bases between. The CDR3 extends over 15 amino acids.

This clone was detected a few times. J is TRBJ1-2 and V is TRBV5-1; 9 bases map to TRBD1. CDR1 is SGHRS and CDR2 is YFSETQ in the germline V gene. V was pared by 2 bases and J by 7 bases, with 9 bases of the junction left unmatched. The CDR3 covers 15 residues. CDR3 DNA: TGCGCCAGCAGCTTCCGGACAGGGGATCGGGGTGGCTACACCTTC. Amino acids: CASSFRTGDRGGYTF.

The table lists this clone with a few counts. V is TRBV2 and J is TRBJ2-3; the match to TRBD2 covers 7 bases. CDR1 is SNHLY, CDR2 FYNNEI, per germline. The V gene end was trimmed by 4 bases and the J gene end by 4 bases; junction bases not matched to a gene: 8. The CDR3 is 15 amino acids. CDR3 protein: CASSGYGLVPDTQYF. CDR3 DNA: TGTGCCAGCAGTGGTTATGGACTAGTTCCAGATACGCAGTATTTT.

This chain links TRBV18 with TRBJ2-3; 14 bases map to TRBD2. CDR1 and CDR2 (germline): KGHSH, LQKENI. Losses at the gene ends were 8 bases for V and 8 bases for J; bases not matched to a gene: 3. The CDR3 spans 13 residues. CDR3 sequence (DNA): TGTGCCAGCCGCGGGACTAGCGGGAGTACGCAGTATTTT. Protein product: CASRGTSGSTQYF.